The 2 T cell receptor beta chains below all came from one sample that was sequenced in a study of naive and memory T cell subsets. Their antigen targets remain unknown. Overall study results and limits: Especially in CD8 cells, naive repertoires contained a few larger clonotypes, possibly CD45RA-re-expressing memory cells.

Both TRBC1 and TRBC2 were covered by a beta constant-region primer of two equimolar oligonucleotides. Ligated cDNA was amplified by four rounds of PCR with nested alpha and beta constant-region primers and SP2. TCRdb passed the UMI-ligation and nested PCR reads through MiXCR, listing each CDR3 protein once. The sample gives around 140,000 distinct CDR3 sequences, roughly 20% of which show up once; roughly 0.1% is in the top ten. Source material: naive CD4+ T cells from blood. These receptors all stem from a human donor in good health.

This clonotype was counted a few times. This chain links TRBV6-5 with TRBJ2-1, with TRBD2 as a possible D gene (6 bases). The CDR3 spans 14 residues. Between the trimmed V and J ends, which lost 7 bases and 2 bases, there was a span of 12 bases. CDR1 is MNHEY, CDR2 SVGAGI, per germline. The CDR3 sequence: CASNSGGAYNEQFF. The CDR3 region has the DNA TGTGCCAGCAACTCGGGCGGGGCCTACAATGAGCAGTTCTTC.

V and J are TRBV6-2 or TRBV6-3 and TRBJ2-4; D is unresolved. From germline, CDR1 is MNHEY and CDR2 SVGEGT. The CDR3 contains 15 residues. V was clipped by 6 bases and J by 0 bases, with 12 bases between them. DNA of the CDR3: TGTGCCAGCAGAACAGCGACACTAGCCAAAAACATTCAGTACTTC. It translates to CASRTATLAKNIQYF.